Below, one T cell receptor (beta chain) is given with its context. Only one count was recorded for this clone. Its cognate antigen has yet to be identified. No base-level quality is on record; no much larger clone is a single base apart. This record belongs to a study of blood T cell repertoires in COVID-19 (dated by TCRdb to between 2020 and 2021). For context, the study as a whole: The collaborator samples originated in the United States, Italy and Spain and spanned the acute and convalescent phases of COVID-19. The material from the prospective study consisted of cDNA or gDNA derived from T cells, B-cell-depleted T cells, or PBMCs. The dataset comprised deeply sampled blood TCRbeta repertoires from subjects exposed to, actively infected with, or recovered from COVID-19. A freely available public database, intended as a resource for researchers studying the immune response to SARS-CoV-2, is where the repertoires were released. Samples came from the ongoing ImmuneRACE study (first 160 participants) plus 1,254 subjects from 6 global collaborators. Sample metadata almost always included a de-identified subject ID, COVID-19 status, age in years and sex. Where HLA class I and class II types were available, the types were taken from metadata supplied by the sample provider, not from assay-based typing. Study-wide findings and limitations: Clinical and demographic metadata were provided uncurated, with the amount varying by source and participant.

Including cysteine and phenylalanine, the CDR3 has 15 amino acids. Here the CDR3 DNA is all that survives: 45 bases in frame from base 1. Trimming takes 4 bases from V and 0 bases from J, and the germline ends sit 10 bases apart. The germline V gene (reference sequence) sets CDR1 to LNHDA and CDR2 to SQIVND. The immunoSEQ Assay, a bias-controlled multiplex PCR, was used to amplify TCRbeta CDR3 regions from genomic DNA. On the authors' methods: The number of nucleated cells in each sample was estimated from the amplification of reference gene primers within the assay. Sequence reads were collapsed and filtered to measure the absolute abundance of every unique TCRbeta CDR3 rearrangement. For each sample, productive Simpson clonality was calculated as the square root of Simpson's diversity index over productive rearrangements. Not all clones reach the TCRdb copy of this immuneACCESS table, which keeps in-frame sequences only. Checked studies attribute under half of the gap to unresolved V genes and leave the rest unexplained. The DNA gave D and trimming, while V, J and clone size come from that table. The sample table holds 130,000 or so clones, of which roughly 81% were seen once. 3% to 3.5% of the sample is held by the ten biggest clonotypes.

Participants in the prospective study were aged roughly 18 to 100 years, lived in some 24 United States geographic areas, and enrolled through a virtual design. In the prospective study, participants were assigned to cohorts based on the clinical history participants reported in a screening survey and a study questionnaire. In the prospective study, whole blood, serum and a nasopharyngeal or oropharyngeal swab were collected from each participant by mobile phlebotomists. Additional blood draws and questionnaires over an approximately two-month period could optionally be provided by prospective study participants. Prospective study blood samples were shipped either frozen or at room temperature before DNA extraction.

The sequence came from a woman aged 45-65 years with acute COVID-19. The sequenced sample was PBMCs or T cells enriched from blood (not recorded which). The rearranged chain carries TRBV19 and TRBJ1-5; no D gene can be assigned with confidence. For the CDR3, the sequence is CASSTTPNSNQPQHF. Read as DNA, the sequence is TGTGCCAGTAGTACGACTCCTAATAGCAATCAGCCCCAGCATTTT.